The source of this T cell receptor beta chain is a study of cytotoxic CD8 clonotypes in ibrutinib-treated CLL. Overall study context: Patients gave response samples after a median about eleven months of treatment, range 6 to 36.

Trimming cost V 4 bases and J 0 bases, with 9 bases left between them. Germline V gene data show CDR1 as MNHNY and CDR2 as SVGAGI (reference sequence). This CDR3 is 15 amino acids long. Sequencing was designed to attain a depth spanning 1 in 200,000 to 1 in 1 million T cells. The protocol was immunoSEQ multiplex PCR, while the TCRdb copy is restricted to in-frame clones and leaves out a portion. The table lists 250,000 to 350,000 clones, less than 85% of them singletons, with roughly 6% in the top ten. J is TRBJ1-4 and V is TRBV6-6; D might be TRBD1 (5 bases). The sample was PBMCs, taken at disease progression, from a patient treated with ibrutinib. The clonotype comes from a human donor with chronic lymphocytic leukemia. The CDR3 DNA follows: TGTGCCAGCAGTTCCACAGGTGCAACTAATGAAAAACTGTTTTTT. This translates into CASSSTGATNEKLFF.